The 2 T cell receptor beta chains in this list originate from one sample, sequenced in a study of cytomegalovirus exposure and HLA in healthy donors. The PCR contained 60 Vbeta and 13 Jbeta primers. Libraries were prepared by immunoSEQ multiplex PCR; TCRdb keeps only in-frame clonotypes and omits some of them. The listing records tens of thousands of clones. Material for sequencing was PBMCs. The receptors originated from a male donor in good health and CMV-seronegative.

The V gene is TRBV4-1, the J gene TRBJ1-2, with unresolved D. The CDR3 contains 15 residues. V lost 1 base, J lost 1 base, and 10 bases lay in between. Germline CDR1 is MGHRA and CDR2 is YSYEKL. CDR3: CASSQGPGINYGYTF. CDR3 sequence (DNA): TGCGCCAGCAGCCAAGGTCCCGGGATTAACTATGGCTACACCTTC.

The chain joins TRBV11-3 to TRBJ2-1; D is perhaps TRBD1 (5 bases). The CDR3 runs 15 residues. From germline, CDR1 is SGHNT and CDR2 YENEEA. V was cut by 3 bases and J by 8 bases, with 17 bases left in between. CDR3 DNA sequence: TGTGCCAGCAGCTTTGGCGGAAGGGGTTACGATGAGCAGTTCTTC. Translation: CASSFGGRGYDEQFF. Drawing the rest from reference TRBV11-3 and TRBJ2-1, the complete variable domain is EAGVVQSPRYKIIEKKQPVAFWCNPISGHNTLYWYLQNLGQGPELLIRYENEEAVDDSQLPKDRFSAERLKGVDSTLKIQPAELGDSAVYLCASSFGGRGYDEQFFGPGTRLTVL.